Each of the 3 T cell receptor beta chains below was sequenced from the same sample in a study of somatic mutations in cytotoxic T cells in rheumatoid arthritis. Produced via immunoSEQ multiplex PCR; TCRdb's table is partial and in-frame only. The table records tens of thousands of clones, about 84% of them present only once. The specimen was CD8+ T cells sorted from blood. The receptor source for this set is a man between 35 and 55 years old in good health.

The V gene is TRBV28, the J gene TRBJ2-7; perhaps TRBD1 as D (6 bases). The germline V gene encodes CDR1 MDHEN and CDR2 SYDVKM. Deletions cut 2 bases from V and 7 bases from J, with 12 bases between. The CDR3 contains 13 residues. In nucleotides, the CDR3 is TGTGCCAGCAGTTTAACGGACAGTCGGGAGCAGTACTTC. This sequence encodes CASSLTDSREQYF.

This chain joins TRBV4-1 and TRBJ1-2, with D tentatively TRBD1 (6 bases). The CDR3 consists of 14 residues. Germline V lookup: CDR1 MGHRA, CDR2 YSYEKL. V lost 0 bases to trimming and J lost 6 bases, with 11 bases between them. The CDR3 bases are TGCGCCAGCAGCCAAGATAAGGGGGGCCATGGCTACACCTTC. It is translated as CASSQDKGGHGYTF.

This sequence joins TRBV19 and TRBJ2-7, with no clear D. CDR1 is LNHDA, CDR2 SQIVND, per germline (reference sequence). The CDR3 covers 14 residues. Trimming pared 1 base from V and 3 bases from J, leaving 10 bases between. CDR3 sequence: CASSIVADRYEQYF. The CDR3 DNA sequence: TGTGCCAGTAGTATAGTTGCGGACCGCTACGAGCAGTACTTC.